This T cell receptor (beta chain) originates from a study of identical twins. Overall study findings and caveats: Reduced insertions were recorded for abundant cord blood beta clonotypes, with no such pattern in memory repertoires. Models underestimated out-of-frame TCR alpha sharing in monozygotic twins.

Healthy Caucasians provided all donations. This clonotype was found a few times. Its specificity is not known. TCRdb analysed the 5' RACE reads with MiXCR anew, one entry per CDR3 protein. This table has around 650,000 distinct CDR3 sequences, 7% to 7.5% appearing once. V lost 8 bases and J lost 4, with 15 bases in between. CDR3 length: 15 residues. Germline loops: CDR1 LNHNV, CDR2 YYDKDF (reference sequence). The data were also submitted as part of a second study, on yellow fever vaccine responses in identical twins.

This chain uses TRBV15 with TRBJ1-6; D perhaps matches TRBD1 (5 bases). The clonotype was recovered from a woman aged 18-29 years in good health. Sequencing used PBMCs. The CDR3 region is CATRGGSTYNSPLHF. CDR3 DNA: TGTGCCACCCGGGGCGGGAGCACTTATAATTCACCCCTCCACTTT.